Included here is one TCR beta chain sequence, with context. The data originate from a study of blood T cells in healthy people across ages. Primers used in a second PCR of about 7 to 12 cycles were a sample-barcoded 5' primer and a J-beta primer mix. Every sample gave at least 2.5 million paired-end reads containing CDR3. Each CDR3 protein gets one entry after TCRdb re-called the 5' RACE reads with MiXCR. The sample lists 1.2 million to 1.5 million distinct CDR3 sequences; approximately 40% were seen once. The sample comprised blood. The clonotype originates from a woman aged 18-29 years in good health.

The CDR3 nucleotides read TGTGCCAGCAGCGAACACGGGGGCTCCTACGAGCAGTACTTC. Translation: CASSEHGGSYEQYF. This chain joins TRBV6-1 and TRBJ2-7; tentative D call: TRBD2 (6 bases). The V end lost 6 bases, the J end lost 0 bases, and 12 bases lay between the germline ends. The germline V gene encodes CDR1 MNHNS and CDR2 SASEGT. The CDR3 length is 14 residues.